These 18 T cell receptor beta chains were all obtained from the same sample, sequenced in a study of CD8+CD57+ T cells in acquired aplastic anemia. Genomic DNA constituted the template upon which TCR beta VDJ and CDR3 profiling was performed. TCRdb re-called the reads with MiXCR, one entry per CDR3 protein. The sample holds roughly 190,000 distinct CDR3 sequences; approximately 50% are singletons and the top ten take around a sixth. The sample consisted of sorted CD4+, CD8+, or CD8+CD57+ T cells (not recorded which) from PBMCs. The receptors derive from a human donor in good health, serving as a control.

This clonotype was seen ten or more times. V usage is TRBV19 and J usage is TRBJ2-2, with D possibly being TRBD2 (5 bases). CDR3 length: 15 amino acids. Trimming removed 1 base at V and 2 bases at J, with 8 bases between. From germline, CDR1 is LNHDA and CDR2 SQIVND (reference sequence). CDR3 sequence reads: CASSIGGANTGELFF. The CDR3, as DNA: TGTGCCAGTAGTATAGGGGGAGCTAACACCGGGGAGCTGTTTTTT.

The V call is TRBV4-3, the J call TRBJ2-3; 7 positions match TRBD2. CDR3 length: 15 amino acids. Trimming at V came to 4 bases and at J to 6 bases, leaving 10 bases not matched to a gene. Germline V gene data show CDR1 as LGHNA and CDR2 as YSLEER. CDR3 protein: CASSLRALGGDTQYF. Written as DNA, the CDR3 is TGCGCCAGCAGCCTCCGAGCCCTGGGGGGGGATACGCAGTATTTT.

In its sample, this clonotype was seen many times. Here the CDR3 DNA reads TGCAGTGTGGCGGCTGAGGGGGAGGACTATGGCTACACCTTC. Protein sequence: CSVAAEGEDYGYTF. The chain recombines TRBV20-1 with TRBJ1-2; D might be TRBD1 (6 bases). The CDR3 is made up of 14 amino acids. The V gene lost 7 bases and the J gene lost 3 bases, with 18 bases spanning the gap. The germline gives CDR1 DFQATT, CDR2 SNEGSKA (reference sequence).

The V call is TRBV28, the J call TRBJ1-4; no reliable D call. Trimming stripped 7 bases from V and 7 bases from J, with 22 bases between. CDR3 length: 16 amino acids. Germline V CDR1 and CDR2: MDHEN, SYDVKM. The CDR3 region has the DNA TGTGCCAGCACATCCAGGCCCAGCGCACACTTTGAAAAACTGTTTTTT. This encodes CASTSRPSAHFEKLFF. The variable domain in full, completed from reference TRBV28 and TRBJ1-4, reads DVKVTQSSRYLVKRTGEKVFLECVQDMDHENMFWYRQDPGLGLRLIYFSYDVKMKEKGDIPEGYSVSREKKERFSLILESASTNQTSMYLCASTSRPSAHFEKLFFGSGTQLSVL.

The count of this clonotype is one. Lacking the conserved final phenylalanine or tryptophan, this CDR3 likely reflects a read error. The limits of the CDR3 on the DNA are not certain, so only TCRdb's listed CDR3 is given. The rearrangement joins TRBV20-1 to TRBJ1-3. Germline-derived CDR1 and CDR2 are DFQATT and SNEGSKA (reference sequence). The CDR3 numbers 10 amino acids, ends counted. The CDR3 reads CSAPSGDLGT.

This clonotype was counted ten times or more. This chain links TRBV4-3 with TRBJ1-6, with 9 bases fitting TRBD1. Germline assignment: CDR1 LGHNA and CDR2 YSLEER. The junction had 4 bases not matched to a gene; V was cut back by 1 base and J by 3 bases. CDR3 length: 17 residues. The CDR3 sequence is CASSQGGQGGYNSPLHF. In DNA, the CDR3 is TGCGCCAGCAGCCAAGGGGGACAGGGAGGCTATAATTCACCCCTCCACTTT.

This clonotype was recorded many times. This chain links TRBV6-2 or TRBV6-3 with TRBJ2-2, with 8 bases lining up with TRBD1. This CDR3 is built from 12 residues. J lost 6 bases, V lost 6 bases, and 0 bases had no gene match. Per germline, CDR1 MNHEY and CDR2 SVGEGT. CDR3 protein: CASRQGAGELFF. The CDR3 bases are TGTGCCAGCAGACAGGGGGCCGGGGAGCTGTTTTTT.

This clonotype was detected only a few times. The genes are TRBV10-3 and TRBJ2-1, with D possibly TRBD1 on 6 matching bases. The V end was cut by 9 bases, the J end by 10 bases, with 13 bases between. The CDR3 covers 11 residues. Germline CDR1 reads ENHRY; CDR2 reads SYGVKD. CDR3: CAISTGPEQFF. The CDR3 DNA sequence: TGTGCCATTTCAACAGGGCCGGAGCAGTTCTTC.

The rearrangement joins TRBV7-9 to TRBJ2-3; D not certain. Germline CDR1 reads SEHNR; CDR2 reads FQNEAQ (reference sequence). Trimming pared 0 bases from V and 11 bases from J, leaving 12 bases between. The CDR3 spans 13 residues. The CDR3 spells CASSLAGINEQYF. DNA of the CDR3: TGTGCCAGCAGCTTAGCGGGGATCAATGAGCAGTATTTT. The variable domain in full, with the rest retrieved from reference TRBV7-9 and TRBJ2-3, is DTGVSQNPRHKITKRGQNVTFRCDPISEHNRLYWYRQTLGQGPEFLTYFQNEAQLEKSRLLSDRFSAERPKGSFSTLEIQRTEQGDSAMYLCASSLAGINEQYFGPGTRLTVL.

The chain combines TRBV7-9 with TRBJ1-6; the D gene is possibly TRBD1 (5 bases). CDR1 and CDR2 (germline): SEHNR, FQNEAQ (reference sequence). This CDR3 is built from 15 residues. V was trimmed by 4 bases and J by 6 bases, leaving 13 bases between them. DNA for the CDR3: TGTGCCAGCAGCTGGGGCGCTTCGGCTAATTCACCCCTCCACTTT. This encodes CASSWGASANSPLHF.

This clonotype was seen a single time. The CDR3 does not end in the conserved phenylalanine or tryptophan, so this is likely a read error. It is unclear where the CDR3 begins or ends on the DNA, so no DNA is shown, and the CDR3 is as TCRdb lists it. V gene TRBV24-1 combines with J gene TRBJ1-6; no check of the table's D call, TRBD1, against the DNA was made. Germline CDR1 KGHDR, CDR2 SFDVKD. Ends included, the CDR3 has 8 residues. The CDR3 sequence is CATSPGRA.

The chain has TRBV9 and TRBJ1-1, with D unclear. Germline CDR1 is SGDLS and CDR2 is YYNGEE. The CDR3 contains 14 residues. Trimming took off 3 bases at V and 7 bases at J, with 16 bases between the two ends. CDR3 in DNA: TGTGCCAGCAGCGGTTGGGGAGGGAGTGATGAAGCTTTCTTT. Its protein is CASSGWGGSDEAFF. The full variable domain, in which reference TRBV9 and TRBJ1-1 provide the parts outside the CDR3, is DSGVTQTPKHLITATGQRVTLRCSPRSGDLSVYWYQQSLDQGLQFLIQYYNGEERAKGNILERFSAQQFPDLHSELNLSSLELGDSALYFCASSGWGGSDEAFFGQGTRLTVV.

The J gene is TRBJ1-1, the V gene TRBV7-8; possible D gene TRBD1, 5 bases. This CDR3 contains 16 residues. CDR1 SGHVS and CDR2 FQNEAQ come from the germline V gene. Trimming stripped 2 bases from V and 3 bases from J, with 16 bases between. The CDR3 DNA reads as TGTGCCAGCAGCTTACAGGGATCAGGTGGCTACACTGAAGCTTTCTTT. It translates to CASSLQGSGGYTEAFF.

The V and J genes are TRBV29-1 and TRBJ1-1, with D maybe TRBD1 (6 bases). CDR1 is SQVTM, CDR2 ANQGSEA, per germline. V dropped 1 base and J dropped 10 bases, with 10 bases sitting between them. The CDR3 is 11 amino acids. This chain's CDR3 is CSVEVGGGAFF. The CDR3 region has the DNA TGCAGCGTTGAAGTTGGAGGGGGAGCTTTCTTT.

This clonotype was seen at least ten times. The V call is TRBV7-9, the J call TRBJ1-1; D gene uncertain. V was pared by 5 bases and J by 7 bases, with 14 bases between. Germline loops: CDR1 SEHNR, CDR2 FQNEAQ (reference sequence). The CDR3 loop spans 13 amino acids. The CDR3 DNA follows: TGTGCCAGCAGCCCCAGCAGACTTTTTGAAGCTTTCTTT. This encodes CASSPSRLFEAFF.

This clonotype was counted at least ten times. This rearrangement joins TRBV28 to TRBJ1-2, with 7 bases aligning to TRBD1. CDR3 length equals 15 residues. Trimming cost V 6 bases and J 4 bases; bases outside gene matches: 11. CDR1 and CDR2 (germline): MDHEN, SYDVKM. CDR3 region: CASRPDRADPYGYTF. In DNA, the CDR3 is TGTGCCAGCAGACCTGACAGGGCCGACCCCTATGGCTACACCTTC.

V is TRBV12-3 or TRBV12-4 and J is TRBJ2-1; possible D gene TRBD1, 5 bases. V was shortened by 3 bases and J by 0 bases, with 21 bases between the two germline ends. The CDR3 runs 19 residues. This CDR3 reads CASSFGVWGRADSYNEQFF. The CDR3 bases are TGTGCCAGCAGTTTTGGTGTTTGGGGCAGGGCTGACTCCTACAATGAGCAGTTCTTC.

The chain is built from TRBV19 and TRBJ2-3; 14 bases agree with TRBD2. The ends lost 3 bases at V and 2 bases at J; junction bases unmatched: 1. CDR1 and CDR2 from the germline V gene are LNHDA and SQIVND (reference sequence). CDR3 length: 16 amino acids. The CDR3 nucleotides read TGTGCCAGTAGTATGACTAGCGGGGGGGCCACAGATACGCAGTATTTT. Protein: CASSMTSGGATDTQYF. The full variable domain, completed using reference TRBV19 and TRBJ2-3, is DGGITQSPKYLFRKEGQNVTLSCEQNLNHDAMYWYRQDPGQGLRLIYYSQIVNDFQKGDIAEGYSVSREKKESFPLTVTSAQKNPTAFYLCASSMTSGGATDTQYFGPGTRLTVL.